The rows below give T cell receptor beta chains drawn from one sample of a study of T cell responses to AZD1222 COVID-19 vaccine. The assay was immunoSEQ multiplex PCR, and TCRdb's table has in-frame clones only and misses some. This sample has about 140,000 clones, with around 90% found just once. The source was peripheral blood, collected on day 0 of AZD1222 vaccination. The receptors come from an adult in good health. The CDR3 runs from the conserved cysteine through the conserved F or W.

V,CDR3
TRBV27,CASSPFPQRGPGETQYF
TRBV10-3,CAIRLDRGSTEAFF
TRBV28,CASSPLGADEQYF
TRBV4-3,CASSQGTASGNTIYF
TRBV7-9,CASSPRQNTEAFF
TRBV7-3,CASSLTKGAVTYEQYF
TRBV9,CASSAGTGGSYEQYF
TRBV27,CASSPTGTGLLRRDEKLFF
TRBV4-3,CASSPPGGGTGELFF
TRBV19,CASSPRGTGDEETQYF
TRBV3-1/TRBV3-2,CASTDSYGYTF
TRBV4-2,CASSQDPAAGGYEQYF
TRBV13,CASSPGRRNNEQFF
TRBV27,CASSLLRSYEQYF
TRBV11-1,CASGGLGTPNTGELFF
TRBV7-9,CASSEQGGGQPQHF
TRBV29-1,CSVWEGEGYTF
TRBV6-2/TRBV6-3,CASIPDRFTEAFF
TRBV6-5,CASKTDPVAYEQYF
TRBV25-1,CASSSPSSPRDTEAFF
TRBV9,CASSVFGRAGPGELFF
TRBV7-2,CASSADRATTDTQYF
TRBV6-5,CASSQGQVGSPLHF
TRBV6-5,CASTGRGYNEQFF
TRBV19,CASSLGGWGNQPQHF
TRBV9,CASSPTGLAGYNEQFF
TRBV6-5,CASSYTKNNWGSPLHF
TRBV10-3,CAVGQGLSNQPQHF
TRBV4-3,CASSQGERNTGELFF
TRBV25-1,CASSELAGVGGADTQYF
TRBV5-4,CASSSTGKSSYEQYF
TRBV7-2,CASSPRGGRGKAKNIQYF
TRBV20-1,CSALRSGEQFF
TRBV7-3,CASSAPGLAGGYNEQFF
TRBV9,CASSAPYQGIEQFF
TRBV19,CASSEPGQGIGYTF
TRBV5-8,CASSSGQGQETQYF
TRBV7-8,CASSPILNEQYF
TRBV4-2,CASSQEHREYGYTF
TRBV15,CATSSVLYGNTIYF
TRBV15,CATSRIQAGGYTF
TRBV11-2,CASSLALSYEQYF
TRBV25-1,CASSDWVGNTGELFF
TRBV28,CASRRGAGHYEQYF
TRBV13,CASSKRTLDEQFF
TRBV11-2,CASSGSGHSPYQPQHF
TRBV30,CAWSSGRRNTEAFF
TRBV6-4,CASSGDSGSTDTQYF
TRBV5-1,CASSQPQTGASYEQYF
TRBV21-1,CASSTNRAPRSPSYEQYF
TRBV9,CASSVGTSGRYEQYF
TRBV4-3,CASSQDSRVGTEAFF
TRBV27,CASSFSRRDEQYF
TRBV5-1,CASSADRAGELFF